This T cell receptor beta chain comes out of a study of OX40 agonist ivuxolimab in advanced cancers. This clone was detected a few times. No antigen is known for it. Study-level results: Nonresponders, in some cases, also had low normalized T-cell clonal expansion. There was clonal expansion of CD4+ and CD8+ blood T cells by week 6 at 0.1 to 3.0 mg/kg. On average, CD8+ T cells had more expanded clones than CD4+.

In germline, CDR1 is LNHDA, CDR2 SQIVND (reference sequence). This CDR3 has 14 amino acids. The V end was cut by 4 bases, the J end by 5 bases, with 15 bases between. Libraries were prepared by immunoSEQ multiplex PCR; TCRdb keeps only in-frame clonotypes and omits some of them. The sample records 70,000 to 95,000 clones, around four fifths being singletons. The sequencing used CD4+ or CD8+ T cells sorted from blood, collected in a trial of the OX40 agonist ivuxolimab. This clonotype originated in an adult with an advanced solid tumor such as melanoma, head and neck, liver or kidney cancer. The chain joins TRBV19 to TRBJ2-7; unclear D gene. Here the CDR3 DNA reads TGTGCCAGTAGTAGCTCCGGACGCCGGGACGAGCAGTACTTC. It is translated as CASSSSGRRDEQYF.